The clone carrying this T cell receptor beta chain was seen at least ten times. The antigen remains undetermined. This specimen belongs to a study of T cells in Graves' hyperthyroidism and ophthalmopathy. General study results and limits: Blood also carried most thyroid clonotypes expanded above 0.001. Ophthalmopathy got predicted by the model a median approximately 6 months before its onset.

Amplified regions were TCR beta CDR3 sequences from RNA transcripts. Using the HTBI primer set, a first-round RT-PCR was run on the TCR CDR3. One entry per CDR3 protein results from TCRdb running MiXCR on the multiplex PCR reads. Among about 130,000 distinct CDR3 sequences listed, approximately 20% were seen once. These patients, aged 18 to 65, had recently diagnosed hyperthyroidism lasting under 2 months. This CDR3 has 13 amino acids. V lost 5 bases and J 4 bases, leaving 11 bases between the germline ends. This TCR derives from a woman between 45 and 60 years old with Graves' hyperthyroidism that later progressed to Graves' ophthalmopathy. The sequencing sample was made of blood. This chain joins TRBV12-3 or TRBV12-4 and TRBJ1-1; a possible D gene is TRBD1 (5 bases). The CDR3 is CASSGRRGTEAFF. The CDR3 coding sequence is TGTGCCAGCAGTGGGCGTAGGGGCACTGAAGCTTTCTTT.